This T cell receptor beta chain comes out of a study of cytomegalovirus exposure and HLA in healthy donors. Study-wide results and caveats: TCR beta chains numbering under 200 were designated cytomegalovirus-associated. What a later analysis reportedly showed was that an Asian-associated ancestry cluster had fewer N-insertions than the roughly 670-donor mean. Presence/absence analyses rested on an assumption that sequencing depth was roughly uniform across donors.

In the case of this clone: What it recognizes is unknown. The same CDR3 also results from other DNA sequences found in this sample.

Sampled while nominally healthy, donors likely had unrecorded immune exposures. PCR used 60 Vbeta primers and 13 Jbeta primers. Only in-frame clones appear in the TCRdb table, and some are missing; sequencing was by immunoSEQ multiplex PCR. The data hold 100,000 to 150,000 clones, with 80% observed a single time. The clonotype was recovered from a man aged 40-49 years in good health and CMV-seronegative. Sequences were obtained from PBMCs.

As DNA, the CDR3 is TGTGCCAGCAGTAATACAGGGGGTGAGACTGAAGCTTTCTTT. Protein: CASSNTGGETEAFF. J is TRBJ1-1 and V is TRBV2, with 8 nucleotides matching TRBD1. From germline, CDR1 is SNHLY and CDR2 FYNNEI. The CDR3 consists of 14 residues. The junction had 7 bases not matched to a gene; V was cut back by 5 bases and J by 5 bases.